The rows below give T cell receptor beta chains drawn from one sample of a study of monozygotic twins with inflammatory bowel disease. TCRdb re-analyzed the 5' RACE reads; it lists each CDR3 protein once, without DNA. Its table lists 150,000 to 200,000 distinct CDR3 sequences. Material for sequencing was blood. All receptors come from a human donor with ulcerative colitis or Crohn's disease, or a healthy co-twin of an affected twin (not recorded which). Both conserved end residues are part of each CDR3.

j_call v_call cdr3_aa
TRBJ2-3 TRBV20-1 CSARDEVVDTRRDTDTQYF
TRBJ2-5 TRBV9 CASSASPAKETQYF
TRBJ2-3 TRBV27 CASRPLPGLSTDTQYF
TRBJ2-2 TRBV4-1 CASSPSGAGELFF
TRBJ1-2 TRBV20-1 CSARLTRQSYGYTF
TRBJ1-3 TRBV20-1 CSARSHVNSGNTIYF
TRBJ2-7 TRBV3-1 CASSQVGYEQYF
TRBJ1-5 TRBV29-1 CSVSESAISNQPQHF
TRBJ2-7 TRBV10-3 CATNPGLAGGGPGEQYF
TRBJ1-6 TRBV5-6 CASSYTGRGPSPLHF
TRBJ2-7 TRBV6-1 CASRTGTATYEQYF
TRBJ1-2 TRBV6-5 CASSSGTGNGYTF
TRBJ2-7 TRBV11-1 CASSTPVGGPLPRYEQYF
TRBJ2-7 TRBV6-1 CASRRVLAGSNEQYF
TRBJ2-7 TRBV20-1 CSARDRAGGNYEQYF
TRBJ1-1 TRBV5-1 CASSRTGFTEAFF
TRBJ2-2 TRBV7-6 CASSFDPRREGHTGELFF
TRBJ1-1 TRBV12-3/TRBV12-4 CASTFGTGQGKQATEAFF
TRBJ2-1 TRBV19 CASSPVRVPYNEQFF
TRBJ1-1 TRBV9 CASSVGGWGTEAFF
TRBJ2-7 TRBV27 CASSLSPGNPGYF
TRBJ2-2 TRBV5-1 CASSQNLGGELFF
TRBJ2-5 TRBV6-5 CASSSDSMGETQYF
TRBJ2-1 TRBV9 CASSPQPGLGNEQFF
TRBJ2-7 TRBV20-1 CSASNGYEQYF
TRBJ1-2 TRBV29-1 CSVEDLGGEDYGYTF
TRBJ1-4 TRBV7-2 CASSPRAAGERLFF
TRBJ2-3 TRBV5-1 CASSFSGDSTDTQYF
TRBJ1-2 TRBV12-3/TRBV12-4 CASSQSTATIYGYTF
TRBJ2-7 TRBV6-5 CASSSTARDRGTYEQYF
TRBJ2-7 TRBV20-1 CSARDWTSDSYEQYF
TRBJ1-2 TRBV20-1 CSASGGLGYGYTF
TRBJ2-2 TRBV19 CASKRVAVNTGELFF
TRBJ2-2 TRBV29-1 CSVEVGGPELFF
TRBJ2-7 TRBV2 CASRGQGGEQYF
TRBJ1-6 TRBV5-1 CASSLGQGRHSPLHF
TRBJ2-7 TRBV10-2 CASTPGGLYEQYF
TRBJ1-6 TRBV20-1 CSARPLEISYNSPLHF
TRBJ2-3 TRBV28 CASSSLQGQGAPDTQYF
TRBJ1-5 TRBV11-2 CASSLRGQGNQPQHF
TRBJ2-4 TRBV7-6 CASSLAGSQRGDMQYF
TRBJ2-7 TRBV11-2 CASSPPGGREQYF
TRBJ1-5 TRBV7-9 CASSLGGAEQPQHF
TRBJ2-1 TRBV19 CASSRLAGGLSYNEQFF
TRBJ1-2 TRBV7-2 CASSLRDRGYGYTF
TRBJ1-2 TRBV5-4 CASSGRQGGGYTF
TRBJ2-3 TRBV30 CAWSEGGPTDTQYF
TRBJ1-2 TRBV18 CASSETPGRGGYTF
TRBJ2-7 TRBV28 CASSSTSLQGAKIPYEQYF
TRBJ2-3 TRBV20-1 CSARDWGLEGFADTQYF
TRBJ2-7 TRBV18 CASSSQSSYEQYF
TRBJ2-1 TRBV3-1 CASSQSSGTGSKYNEQFF
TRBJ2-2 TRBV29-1 CSVILQGANTGELFF
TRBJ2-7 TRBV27 CASSLGRTYEQYF